The T cell receptor beta chain under discussion was sequenced for a study of T cell repertoires in cytomegalovirus infection. Study background: Epitope selection comprised recently identified HLA-C-restricted CMV epitopes and well-studied HLA-B-restricted CMV epitopes. Public TCR beta signatures were indicative of both CMV infection and a matching HLA type.

TCRdb ran MiXCR on the reads and lists one entry per CDR3 protein. The repertoire holds fewer than 650,000 distinct CDR3 sequences, with approximately 40% as singletons. This clonotype was seen a few times. Its antigen remains unidentified. Here the sequenced sample was cultured PBMCs, taken from culture after CMV antigen stimulation. The source of this sequence is a human donor in good health (CMV status not recorded). Some clones in this sample may be carry-over from other donors' samples.

The CDR3, as DNA: TGTGCCAGTAGTATGAGGAGCAGATACGAGCAGTACTTC. Translated: CASSMRSRYEQYF. The J gene is TRBJ2-7, the V gene TRBV19; D is unclear. CDR1 is LNHDA, CDR2 SQIVND, per germline (reference sequence). This CDR3 spans 13 amino acids. V lost 3 bases and J 4 bases, leaving 10 bases between the germline ends.